Listed here is a single TCR beta chain. No antigen is known for it. The sample belongs to a study of T cells expressing NK-cell markers. Overall study: HCMV seropositivity characterized most of the eight sequenced donors, and seronegativity one. Whole-study results and caveats: Once again these clonotypes came out on top in the CD3+CD56-NKG2C+ fraction of a few donors.

The CDR3 consists of 15 residues. Germline V lookup: CDR1 PRHDT, CDR2 FYEKMQ (reference sequence). Following a re-call of the 5' RACE reads, TCRdb has one entry per CDR3 protein and lacks DNA. The sample spans about 150,000 distinct CDR3 sequences; the ten largest clones claim 37%. Sequencing used blood T cells: a sorted CD56 or NKG2C T cell subset, CD4+ or CD8+ T cells, or bulk PBMC T cells (not recorded which). The receptor comes from a woman aged 45-60 years in good health. The V and J genes are TRBV13 and TRBJ1-2; no DNA is available, so the TRBD1 call from TCRdb remains unchecked. The chain's CDR3 is CASSNGQFEGYGYTF. The full variable domain, its missing parts supplied by reference TRBV13 and TRBJ1-2, is AAGVIQSPRHLIKEKRETATLKCYPIPRHDTVYWYQQGPGQDPQFLISFYEKMQSDKGSIPDRFSAQQFSDYHSELNMSSLELGDSALYFCASSNGQFEGYGYTFGSGTRLTVV.